One and the same sample provided the 5 T cell receptor beta chains below, sequenced in a study of CD4 T cells in relation to SARS-CoV-2 and coronaviruses. Before the COVID-19 pandemic, during about 2011-2019, CD4+ T cells were taken from unexposed donors. The repertoire was sequenced with immunoSEQ multiplex PCR; TCRdb's copy has only in-frame clones and lacks some. The repertoire consists of about 64,000 clones, with 94% occurring once and the leading ten covering 0.14%. The sample was naive CD4+ T cells from PBMCs. Subset in this sample: naive CD4+ T cells isolated by negative enrichment. The source of these receptors is a human donor in good health.

This CDR3 is CASSLSRDLQETQYF. The CDR3 nucleotides are TGTGCCAGCAGTCTTTCCCGGGACCTCCAAGAGACCCAGTACTTC. The chain carries TRBV6-1 and TRBJ2-5; the D gene could be TRBD1 or TRBD2 (5 bases each). The CDR3 covers 15 residues. The V and J ends lost 5 bases and 1 base respectively, with 14 bases between them. Germline CDR1 is MNHNS and CDR2 is SASEGT.

The V and J genes are TRBV5-1 and TRBJ2-7; 8 bases line up with TRBD2. Germline V gives CDR1 SGHRS, CDR2 YFSETQ. This CDR3 spans 16 amino acids. V lost 0 bases, J lost 3 bases, and 8 bases stayed unmatched. CDR3 bases: TGCGCCAGCAGCTTGGGGGCTAGCGGGCCGAACTACGAGCAGTACTTC. The encoded protein is CASSLGASGPNYEQYF.

This chain uses TRBV2 with TRBJ2-1; D remains unclear. Trimming cost V 1 base and J 3 bases, with 7 bases left between them. CDR3 length: 14 residues. Germline assignment: CDR1 SNHLY and CDR2 FYNNEI. The CDR3 is CASSEGSLYNEQFF. CDR3 nucleotides: TGTGCCAGCAGTGAAGGTAGCCTCTACAATGAGCAGTTCTTC.

The rearrangement joins TRBV7-8 to TRBJ2-2; D is perhaps TRBD2 (6 bases). The CDR3 loop spans 14 amino acids. Germline loops: CDR1 SGHVS, CDR2 FQNEAQ. V lost 5 bases and J 7 bases, leaving 14 bases between the germline ends. This chain's CDR3 is CASSPRLVIGELFF. CDR3 nucleotides: TGTGCCAGCAGCCCTCGACTAGTGATCGGGGAGCTGTTTTTT.

CDR3 region: CARTGTSGVGDTQYF. In nucleotides, the CDR3 is TGTGCCAGAACCGGGACTAGCGGGGTCGGAGATACGCAGTATTTT. The genes are TRBV5-6 and TRBJ2-3, with 13 positions matching TRBD2. The germline V gene encodes CDR1 SGHDT and CDR2 YYEEEE. V was pared by 8 bases and J by 5 bases, with 8 bases of the junction left unmatched. The CDR3 consists of 15 residues.